The sequence of this TCR beta chain was determined in a study of T cell repertoires in cytomegalovirus infection. As for the study in general: CMV epitopes used comprised recently identified HLA-C-restricted ones and well-studied HLA-B-restricted ones.

TCRdb used MiXCR to reprocess the reads, holding one entry per CDR3 protein. This sample has some 46,000 distinct CDR3 sequences, with around 18% found just once. This clonotype was detected ten times or more. Its target is unknown. The origin of this receptor is a human donor in good health (CMV status not recorded). Some clones in this sample may be carry-over from other donors' samples. The source material was CD8+ T cells from cultured PBMCs, sampled from culture after CMV antigen stimulation.

CDR3 nucleotides: TGTGCCAGCAGCTCCCTGGCAGGGATCTCCTACAATGAGCAGTTCTTC. It translates to CASSSLAGISYNEQFF. The chain is built from TRBV5-6 and TRBJ2-1; the D gene is possibly TRBD1 (5 bases). Germline CDR1 SGHDT, CDR2 YYEEEE. The V end lost 3 bases, the J end lost 0 bases, and 13 bases lay between the germline ends. The CDR3 is 16 amino acids.